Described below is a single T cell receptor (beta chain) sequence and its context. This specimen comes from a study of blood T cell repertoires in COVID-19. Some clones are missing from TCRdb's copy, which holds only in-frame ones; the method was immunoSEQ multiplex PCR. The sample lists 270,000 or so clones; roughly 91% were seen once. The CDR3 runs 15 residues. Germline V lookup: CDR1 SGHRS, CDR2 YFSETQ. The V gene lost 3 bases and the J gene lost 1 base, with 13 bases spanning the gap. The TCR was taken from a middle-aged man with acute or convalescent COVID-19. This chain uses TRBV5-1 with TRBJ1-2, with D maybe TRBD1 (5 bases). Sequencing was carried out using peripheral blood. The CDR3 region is CASSWGGGNNYGYTF. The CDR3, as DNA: TGCGCCAGCAGCTGGGGCGGGGGAAATAACTATGGCTACACCTTC.